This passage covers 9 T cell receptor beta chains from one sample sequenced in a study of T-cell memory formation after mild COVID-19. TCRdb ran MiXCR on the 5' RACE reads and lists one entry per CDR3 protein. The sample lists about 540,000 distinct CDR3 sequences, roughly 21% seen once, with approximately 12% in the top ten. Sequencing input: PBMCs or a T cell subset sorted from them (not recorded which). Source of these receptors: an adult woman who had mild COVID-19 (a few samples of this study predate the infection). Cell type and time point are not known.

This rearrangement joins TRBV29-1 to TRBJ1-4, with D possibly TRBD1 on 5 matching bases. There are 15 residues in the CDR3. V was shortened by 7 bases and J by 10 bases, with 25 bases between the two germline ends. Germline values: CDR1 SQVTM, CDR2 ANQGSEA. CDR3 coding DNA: TGCAGCGGGATAATTCTTGGGGGTGATAGGGGAAAACTGTTTTTT. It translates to CSGIILGGDRGKLFF.

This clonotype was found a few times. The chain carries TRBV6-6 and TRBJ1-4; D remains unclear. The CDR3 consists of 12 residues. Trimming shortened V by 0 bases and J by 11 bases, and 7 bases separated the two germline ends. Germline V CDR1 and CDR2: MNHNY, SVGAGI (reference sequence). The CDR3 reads CASSYSREKLFF. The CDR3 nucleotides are TGTGCCAGCAGTTACTCGAGGGAGAAACTGTTTTTT.

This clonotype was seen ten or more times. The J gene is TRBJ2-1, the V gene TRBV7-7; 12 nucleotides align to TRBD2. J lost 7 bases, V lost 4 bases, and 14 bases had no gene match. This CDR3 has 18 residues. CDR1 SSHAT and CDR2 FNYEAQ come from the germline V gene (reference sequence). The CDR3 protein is CASSSGALAGGAYNEQFF. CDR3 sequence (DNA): TGTGCCAGCAGCTCAGGCGCACTAGCGGGGGGTGCATATAATGAGCAGTTCTTC.

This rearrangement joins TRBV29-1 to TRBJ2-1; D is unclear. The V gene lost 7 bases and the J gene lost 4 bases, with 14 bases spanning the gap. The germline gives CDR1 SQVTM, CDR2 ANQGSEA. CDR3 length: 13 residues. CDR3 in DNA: TGCAGCGCCGCAAGGCAGGCTTACAATGAGCAGTTCTTC. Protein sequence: CSAARQAYNEQFF.

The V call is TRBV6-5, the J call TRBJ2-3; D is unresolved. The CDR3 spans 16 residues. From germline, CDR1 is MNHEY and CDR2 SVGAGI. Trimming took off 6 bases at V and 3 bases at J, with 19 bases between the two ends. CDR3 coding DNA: TGTGCCAGCAGCACGGGCGCCTTGTCAGTTACAGATACGCAGTATTTT. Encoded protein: CASSTGALSVTDTQYF.

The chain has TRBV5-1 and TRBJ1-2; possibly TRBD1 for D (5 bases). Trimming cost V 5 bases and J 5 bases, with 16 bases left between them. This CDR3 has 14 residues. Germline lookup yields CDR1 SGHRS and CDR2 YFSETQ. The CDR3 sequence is CASSYTGAEYGYTF. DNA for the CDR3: TGCGCCAGCAGTTATACAGGAGCGGAGTATGGCTACACCTTC.

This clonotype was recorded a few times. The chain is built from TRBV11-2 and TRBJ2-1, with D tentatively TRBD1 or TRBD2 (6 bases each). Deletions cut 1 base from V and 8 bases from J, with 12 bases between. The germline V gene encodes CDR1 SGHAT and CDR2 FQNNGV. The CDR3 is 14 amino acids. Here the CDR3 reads CASSLVRGPHEQFF. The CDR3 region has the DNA TGTGCCAGCAGCTTAGTTCGGGGGCCTCATGAGCAGTTCTTC.

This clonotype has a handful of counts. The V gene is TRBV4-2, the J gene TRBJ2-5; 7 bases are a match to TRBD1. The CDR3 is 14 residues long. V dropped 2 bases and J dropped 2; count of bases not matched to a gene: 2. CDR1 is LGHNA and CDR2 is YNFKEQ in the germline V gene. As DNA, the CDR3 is TGTGCCAGCAGCCAACCGGGACAGCAAGAGACCCAGTACTTC. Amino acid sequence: CASSQPGQQETQYF.

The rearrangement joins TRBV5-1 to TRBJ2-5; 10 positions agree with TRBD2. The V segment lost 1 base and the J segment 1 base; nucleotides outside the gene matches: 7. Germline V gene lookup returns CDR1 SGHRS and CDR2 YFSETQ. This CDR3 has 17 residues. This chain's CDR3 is CASSLRLAGDPQETQYF. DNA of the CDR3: TGCGCCAGCAGCTTGAGGCTAGCGGGGGACCCCCAAGAGACCCAGTACTTC.